The rows below give T cell receptor beta chains drawn from one sample of a study of shared clonotypes between healthy human individuals. The protocol was immunoSEQ multiplex PCR, while the TCRdb copy is restricted to in-frame clones and leaves out a portion. The data show roughly 2.5 million clones, roughly nine tenths seen once. The sequenced sample was naive CD4+ T cells sorted from blood. These receptors were taken from a man aged 18 to 30 in good health. Each CDR3 is given with its conserved first and last residue. A D gene is named only where the DNA matches it firmly. Rows may omit the clone size; those that give it use once, few, many or a size class.

>TRBV5-6|TRBD1|TRBJ2-7|NA
CASRTPGQGNEQYF
TGTGCCAGCAGGACCCCGGGACAGGGTAACGAGCAGTACTTC
>TRBV19|TRBD2|TRBJ2-2|NA
CASSPRGSKSGELFF
TGTGCCAGTAGCCCCCGCGGGAGCAAGAGCGGGGAGCTGTTTTTT
>TRBV11-2|NA|TRBJ2-7|NA
CASSSRQRSYEQYF
TGTGCCAGCAGCTCCCGACAGAGGAGCTACGAGCAGTACTTC
>TRBV5-6|TRBD2|TRBJ2-7|NA
CASSPLAGASYEQYF
TGTGCCAGCAGCCCTCTAGCGGGGGCCTCCTACGAGCAGTACTTC
>TRBV6-6|NA|TRBJ1-5|NA
CASSQSGNQPQHF
TGTGCCAGCAGTCAGTCTGGCAATCAGCCCCAGCATTTT
>TRBV6-6|TRBD2|TRBJ2-5|NA
CASSRLAGGGETQYF
TGTGCCAGCAGTCGACTAGCGGGAGGGGGAGAGACCCAGTACTTC
>TRBV6-1|NA|TRBJ2-7|NA
CASSEAGTARYEQYF
TGTGCCAGCAGTGAAGCCGGGACCGCTCGTTACGAGCAGTACTTC
>TRBV18|TRBD1|TRBJ1-1|NA
CASSRKEGATEAFF
TGTGCCAGCTCGCGAAAGGAGGGGGCAACTGAAGCTTTCTTT
>TRBV6-5|TRBD2|TRBJ2-1|NA
CASSYDRLAGNNEQFF
TGTGCCAGCAGTTACGATCGTCTAGCGGGGAATAATGAGCAGTTCTTC
>TRBV28|TRBD2|TRBJ2-1|NA
CASMAVVAGMNNEQFF
TGTGCCAGCATGGCAGTAGTAGCGGGGATGAACAATGAGCAGTTCTTC
>TRBV28|TRBD1|TRBJ1-4|once
CASSLGQGIEKLFF
TGTGCCAGCAGTTTGGGACAGGGAATTGAAAAACTGTTTTTT
>TRBV28|NA|TRBJ2-4|NA
CASRAPGRHNIQYF
TGTGCCAGCAGGGCCCCGGGACGTCACAACATTCAGTACTTC
>TRBV5-4|TRBD1|TRBJ1-1|NA
CASNAVGTGKTEAFF
TGTGCCAGCAATGCGGTGGGGACAGGGAAAACTGAAGCTTTCTTT
>TRBV29-1|TRBD1|TRBJ1-2|NA
CSVEGPGQGYGYTF
TGCAGCGTTGAAGGACCCGGACAGGGCTATGGCTACACCTTC
>TRBV28|NA|TRBJ2-2|NA
CASGFTGELFF
TGTGCCAGCGGGTTCACCGGGGAGCTGTTTTTT
>TRBV5-4|NA|TRBJ2-5|once
CASSLGTAYQETQYF
TGTGCCAGCAGCTTGGGGACAGCCTACCAAGAGACCCAGTACTTC
>TRBV18|TRBD2|TRBJ2-7|NA
CASSPGLAVYEQYF
TGTGCCAGCTCACCGGGCCTAGCGGTCTACGAGCAGTACTTC
>TRBV6-5|TRBD2|TRBJ2-7|NA
CASSPAGGPYEQYF
TGTGCCAGCTCACCCGCGGGGGGGCCCTACGAGCAGTACTTC
>TRBV19|TRBD1|TRBJ1-6|NA
CATTSGTENSPLHF
TGTGCCACTACCTCGGGGACAGAGAATTCACCCCTCCACTTT
>TRBV19|NA|TRBJ1-5|NA
CASSISNQPQHF
TGTGCCAGTAGTATAAGCAATCAGCCCCAGCATTTT
>TRBV5-1|TRBD1|TRBJ1-6|NA
CASSLSSDRGNSPLHF
TGCGCCAGCAGCTTGTCTAGCGACAGGGGGAATTCACCCCTCCACTTT
>TRBV28|TRBD1|TRBJ2-1|NA
CASSLPDRYNEQFF
TGTGCCAGCAGTTTACCGGACAGGTACAATGAGCAGTTCTTC
>TRBV30|NA|TRBJ2-3|NA
CAWTPTSTDTQYF
TGTGCCTGGACCCCGACTAGCACAGATACGCAGTATTTT
>TRBV2|NA|TRBJ1-2|few
CASSGQATSYGYTF
TGTGCCAGCAGTGGACAGGCGACATCCTATGGCTACACCTTC
>TRBV18|NA|TRBJ1-5|NA
CASSPPTEGSNQPQHF
TGTGCCAGCTCACCACCGACGGAGGGCTCTAATCAGCCCCAGCATTTT
>TRBV6-1|NA|TRBJ2-5|NA
CASSEVAGMAFGETQYF
TGTGCCAGCAGTGAAGTGGCAGGGATGGCGTTTGGAGAGACCCAGTACTTC
>TRBV7-2|NA|TRBJ2-5|NA
CASSSPPETQYF
TGTGCCAGCAGCTCCCCTCCGGAGACCCAGTACTTC
>TRBV9|TRBD2|TRBJ2-1|NA
CASSVLAGGESSYNEQFF
TGTGCCAGCAGCGTCCTAGCGGGGGGTGAAAGCTCCTACAATGAGCAGTTCTTC
>TRBV5-5|NA|TRBJ1-5|NA
CASSLEGSSNQPQHF
TGTGCCAGCAGCTTGGAGGGGAGCTCCAATCAGCCCCAGCATTTT
>TRBV11-2|NA|TRBJ1-6|NA
CASSLKGEDSPLHF
TGTGCCAGCAGCTTAAAGGGGGAAGACTCACCCCTCCACTTT
>TRBV5-1|TRBD1|TRBJ2-7|NA
CASRTGGEQYF
TGCGCCAGCAGAACAGGGGGCGAGCAGTACTTC
>TRBV25-1|TRBD1|TRBJ1-5|NA
CASSETGLGQPQHF
TGTGCCAGCAGTGAGACAGGGTTAGGTCAGCCCCAGCATTTT
>TRBV4-1|NA|TRBJ1-2|NA
CASSQDYDLGRDLYGYTF
TGCGCCAGCAGCCAAGATTACGATCTGGGCCGAGACCTCTATGGCTACACCTTC
>TRBV2|NA|TRBJ2-1|NA
CASSEYGQFF
TGTGCCAGCAGTGAGTACGGGCAGTTCTTC
>TRBV9|TRBD2|TRBJ2-1|NA
CASSPNSGGSWNEQFF
TGTGCCAGCAGCCCGAATAGCGGGGGTTCGTGGAATGAGCAGTTCTTC
>TRBV28|TRBD1|TRBJ1-1|few
CASRQGQDISEAFF
TGTGCCAGCAGACAAGGACAGGACATATCTGAAGCTTTCTTT
>TRBV7-9|TRBD2|TRBJ2-7|NA
CASLRGLAESSYEQYF
TGTGCCAGCTTAAGGGGACTAGCGGAATCTTCCTACGAGCAGTACTTC
>TRBV5-5|TRBD2|TRBJ2-5|NA
CASSRLLSGASETQYF
TGTGCCAGCAGCAGACTCCTAAGCGGGGCTTCAGAGACCCAGTACTTC
>TRBV2|TRBD1|TRBJ2-7|NA
CASCRDRGSYEQYF
TGTGCCAGCTGCCGGGACAGGGGTTCCTACGAGCAGTACTTC
>TRBV28|TRBD1|TRBJ2-7|NA
CASSPSDRVIHEQYF
TGTGCCAGCAGTCCCTCGGACAGGGTCATCCACGAGCAGTACTTC
>TRBV30|NA|TRBJ2-2|NA
CAWKEQSTGELFF
TGTGCCTGGAAGGAACAGTCCACCGGGGAGCTGTTTTTT
>TRBV6-6|NA|TRBJ2-3|NA
CASSPLTEFLPTQYF
TGTGCCAGCAGTCCTCTGACAGAGTTCTTGCCTACGCAGTATTTT
>TRBV7-9|NA|TRBJ1-2|few
CASRDLAYYGYTF
TGTGCCAGCAGGGACCTGGCCTACTATGGCTACACCTTC
>TRBV7-2|TRBD2|TRBJ2-5|NA
CASSPWTREETQYF
TGTGCCAGCAGCCCTTGGACTAGGGAAGAGACCCAGTACTTC
>TRBV27|NA|TRBJ1-1|NA
CASSLNSLGGTEAFF
TGTGCCAGCAGTTTAAACTCCCTAGGGGGGACTGAAGCTTTCTTT
>TRBV10-1|TRBD2|TRBJ2-1|NA
CASSPGRGAYNEQFF
TGCGCCAGCAGCCCCGGGAGGGGAGCCTACAATGAGCAGTTCTTC
>TRBV5-5|NA|TRBJ2-7|NA
CASSLTSGYEQYF
TGTGCCAGCAGCTTAACCAGCGGCTACGAGCAGTACTTC
>TRBV6-1|NA|TRBJ1-4|once
CASSEGRGDEKLFF
TGTGCCAGCAGTGAAGGTCGGGGGGATGAAAAACTGTTTTTT
>TRBV7-9|NA|TRBJ2-5|NA
CASSLGTAQETQYF
TGTGCCAGCAGCTTAGGGACAGCACAAGAGACCCAGTACTTC
>TRBV29-1|TRBD2|TRBJ2-3|NA
CSVYRDYSTDTQYF
TGCAGCGTTTATCGGGACTATAGCACAGATACGCAGTATTTT
>TRBV28|TRBD1|TRBJ1-5|NA
CASSRGQGGQPQHF
TGTGCCAGCAGTCGGGGACAGGGCGGACAGCCCCAGCATTTT
>TRBV11-2|NA|TRBJ2-5|NA
CASSLDDLARETQYF
TGTGCCAGCAGCTTAGATGATCTAGCTCGAGAGACCCAGTACTTC
>TRBV5-4|TRBD1|TRBJ2-3|NA
CASSTGQEFADTQYF
TGTGCCAGCAGCACGGGACAGGAGTTCGCAGATACGCAGTATTTT